This T cell receptor beta chain stems from a study of Ad26.COV2.S vaccination and SARS-CoV-2 variants (dated by TCRdb to the early 2020s). Background on the whole study: Vaccine-arm donors came from COV1001, a multicentre, randomized, double-blind, placebo-controlled phase I-IIa trial of Ad26.COV2.S in healthy adults. Ad26.COV2.S was given intramuscularly at 5x10^10 or 1x10^11 viral particles, as a single shot or as two shots 56 days apart. TCRbeta repertoire sequencing was used to assess the specificity and breadth of SARS-CoV-2-reactive T cell receptors after Ad26.COV2.S vaccination. A total of approximately 30 samples were included in the TCR-sequenced set, comprising 19 Ad26.COV2.S vaccine recipients, 5 placebo recipients and 8 SARS-CoV-2 convalescent individuals. Trial participants were randomized into five groups of five: low-dose or high-dose Ad26.COV2.S given once or twice, or placebo on both occasions. Investigators did not know the trial group allocation while performing experiments and assessing outcomes. The research as a whole found: It was noted by the authors that total T cell responses may have been underestimated by the TCR breadth and depth analyses. Substantial breadth of spike-specific CD8+ and CD4+ T cell responses was reported after vaccination. The study was not powered to compare responses between vaccine doses or regimens. Vaccine and placebo recipients had comparable non-spike TCR breadth, which fits with the vaccine containing only spike. Compared with placebo recipients, Ad26.COV2.S recipients showed higher spike-specific TCR breadth (P = 0.0014).

Concerning this clone: Its antigen specificity is not known. No qualities accompany the bases; no much larger clone lies one base away.

The treatment or condition label for this specimen denotes: 19 received Ad26.COV2.S at low or high dose, single or two shots; five or six received placebo; per-sample allocation not given. Repertoires of vaccine and placebo recipients were sequenced from samples taken on day 63 after the first injection. In Cohort 1b, 25 adults aged 18-55 years were enrolled at a single site in Boston, USA, between 29 July and 7 August 2020. Ad26.COV2.S was a replication-incompetent adenovirus type 26 vector that expressed a prefusion-stabilized SARS-CoV-2 spike protein derived from the original Wuhan strain. The cysteine opens and the phenylalanine closes a CDR3 of 15 amino acids. Only CDR3 DNA remains: 45 bases, in frame from the first base. Trimming takes 8 bases off V and 3 bases off J; junction bases not matched to a gene: 5. Per the germline V gene (reference sequence), LNHDA is the CDR1 and SQIVND is the CDR2.

The immunoSEQ Assay was used to sequence TCRbeta CDR3 regions. After extraction, genomic DNA underwent amplification by bias-controlled multiplex PCR, followed by high-throughput sequencing. Per the authors' processing: To quantify the absolute abundance of every unique TCRbeta CDR3 region, sequences were collapsed and filtered. T cell fraction was estimated by normalizing TCRbeta template counts to usable DNA, which was measured by amplifying reference genes present in all nucleated cells. Repertoire TCRs were annotated as SARS-CoV-2-specific by exact matching of V gene, CDR3 amino acid sequence and J gene to a known reactive TCR set. The reference SARS-CoV-2 TCR set came from MIRA and was filtered for enrichment in COVID-19-positive ImmuneCODE repertoires, removing public or cross-reactive TCRs. Using the MIRA antigens, annotated TCRs were further analysed by specific ORF or by position within an ORF. Depth was the summed frequency of annotated unique rearrangements, while breadth was defined as annotated unique rearrangements over total unique productive rearrangements. Group comparisons of TCR breadth used two-sided Wilcoxon rank-sum tests. Not all clones reach the TCRdb copy of this immuneACCESS table, which keeps in-frame sequences only. Checked studies attribute under half of the gap to unresolved V genes and leave the rest unexplained. Clonal size and the V and J genes are those of that table, whereas D and trimming came from the DNA. In this sample the table shows roughly 350,000 clones, more than 75% of which occur a single time. The ten biggest clones cover around 3.6% of the sample.

This receptor was identified in a person between 18 and 60 years old who received the Ad26.COV2.S COVID-19 vaccine or a placebo. The chain joins TRBV19 to TRBJ2-4; 12 junctional bases match TRBD2. The sample in question was peripheral blood, obtained in a trial of Ad26.COV2.S vaccine versus placebo. The nucleotide sequence reads as follows: TGTGCCAGTGAGTGGACTAGCGGGGTCAAAAACATTCAGTACTTC. This encodes CASEWTSGVKNIQYF.